This T cell receptor (beta chain) comes out of a study of shared clonotypes between healthy human individuals. Data came from immunoSEQ multiplex PCR; TCRdb stores just in-frame clones and leaves some out. The data show some 2 million clones, roughly 95% seen once. Overall study results and limits: It was the few donors that limited the genetic and exposure-history diversity represented. What naive subsets generally showed was a larger estimated richness than memory subsets showed.

The germline V gene encodes CDR1 MNHNS and CDR2 SASEGT. The CDR3 length is 14 residues. Trimming took 5 bases from V and 4 from J; bases not matched to a gene: 7. Comments on this clone: The antigen is undetermined.

Donors had no recently reported acute infections or vaccinations and were HIV-negative. The sequencing sample was made of naive CD4+ T cells sorted from blood. Subset given: CD45RA+ positively selected. This sequence joins TRBV6-1 and TRBJ1-2; 7 bases match TRBD1. The receptor was derived from a man between 18 and 35 years old in good health. CDR3 DNA sequence: TGTGCCAGCAGTCCAACACAGGGGCCCTATGGCTACACCTTC. Its protein product is CASSPTQGPYGYTF.